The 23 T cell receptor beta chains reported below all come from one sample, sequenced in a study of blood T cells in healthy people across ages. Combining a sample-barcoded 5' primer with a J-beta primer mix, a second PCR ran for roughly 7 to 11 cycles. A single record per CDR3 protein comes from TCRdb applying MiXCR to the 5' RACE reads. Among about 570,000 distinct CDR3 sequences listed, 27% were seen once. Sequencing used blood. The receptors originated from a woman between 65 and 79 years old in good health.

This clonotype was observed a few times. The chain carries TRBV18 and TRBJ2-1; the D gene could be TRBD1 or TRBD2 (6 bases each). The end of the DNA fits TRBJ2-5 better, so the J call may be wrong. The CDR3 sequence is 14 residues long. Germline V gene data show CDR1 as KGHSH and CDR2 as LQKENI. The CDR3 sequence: CASSPRDNRETQYF. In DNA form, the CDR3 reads TGTGCCAGCTCACCGCGGGACAATAGGGAGACCCAGTACTTC.

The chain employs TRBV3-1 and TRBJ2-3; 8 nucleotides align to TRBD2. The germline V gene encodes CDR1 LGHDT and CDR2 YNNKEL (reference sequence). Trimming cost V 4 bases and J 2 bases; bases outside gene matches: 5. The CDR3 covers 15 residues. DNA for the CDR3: TGTGCCAGCAGCCCGCGGGGGGCAAACACAGATACGCAGTATTTT. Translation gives CASSPRGANTDTQYF.

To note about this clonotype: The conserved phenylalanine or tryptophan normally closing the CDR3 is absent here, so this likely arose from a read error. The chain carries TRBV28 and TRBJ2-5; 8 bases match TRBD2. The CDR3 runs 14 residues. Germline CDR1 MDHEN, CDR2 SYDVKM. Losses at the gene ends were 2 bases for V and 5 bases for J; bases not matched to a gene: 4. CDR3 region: CASSLAGGVETQYL. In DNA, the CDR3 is TGTGCCAGCAGTTTAGCCGGGGGGGTCGAGACCCAGTACCTC.

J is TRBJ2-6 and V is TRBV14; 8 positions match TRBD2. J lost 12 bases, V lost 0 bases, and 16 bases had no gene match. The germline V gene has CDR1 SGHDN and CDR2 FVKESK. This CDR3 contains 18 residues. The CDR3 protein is CASSQDPPLAVRRVVLTF. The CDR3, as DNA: TGTGCCAGCAGCCAAGATCCTCCACTAGCGGTCCGGCGCGTCGTCCTGACTTTC.

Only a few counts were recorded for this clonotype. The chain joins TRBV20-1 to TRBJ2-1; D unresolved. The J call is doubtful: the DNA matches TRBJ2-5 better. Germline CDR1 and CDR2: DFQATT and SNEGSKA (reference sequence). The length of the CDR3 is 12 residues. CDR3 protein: CSALKLGETQYF. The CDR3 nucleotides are TGCAGTGCTCTAAAACTTGGGGAGACCCAGTACTTC.

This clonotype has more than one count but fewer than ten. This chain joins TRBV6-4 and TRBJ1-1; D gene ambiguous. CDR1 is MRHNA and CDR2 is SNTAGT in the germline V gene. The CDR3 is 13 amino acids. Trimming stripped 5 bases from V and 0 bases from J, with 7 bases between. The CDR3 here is CASSSALNTEAFF. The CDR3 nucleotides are TGTGCCAGCAGTTCCGCCTTGAACACTGAAGCTTTCTTT.

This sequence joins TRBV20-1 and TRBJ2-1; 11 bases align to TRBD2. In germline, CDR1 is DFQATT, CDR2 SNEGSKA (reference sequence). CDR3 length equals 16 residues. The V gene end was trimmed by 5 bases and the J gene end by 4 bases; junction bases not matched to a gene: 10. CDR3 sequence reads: CSALTTSGANYNEQFF. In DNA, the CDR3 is TGCAGTGCTTTAACGACTAGCGGGGCCAATTACAATGAGCAGTTCTTC.

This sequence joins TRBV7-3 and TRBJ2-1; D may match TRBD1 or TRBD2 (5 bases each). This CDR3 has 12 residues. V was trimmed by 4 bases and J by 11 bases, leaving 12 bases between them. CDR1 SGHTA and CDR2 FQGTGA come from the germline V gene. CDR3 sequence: CASSSSGTKQFF. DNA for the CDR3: TGTGCCAGCAGCTCCTCCGGGACCAAGCAGTTCTTC.

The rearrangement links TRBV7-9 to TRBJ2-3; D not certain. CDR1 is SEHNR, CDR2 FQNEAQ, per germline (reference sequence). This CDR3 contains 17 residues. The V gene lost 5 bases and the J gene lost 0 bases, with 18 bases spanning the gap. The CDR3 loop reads CASSPGWAGTSTDTQYF. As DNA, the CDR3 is TGTGCCAGCAGCCCCGGTTGGGCAGGCACTAGCACAGATACGCAGTATTTT.

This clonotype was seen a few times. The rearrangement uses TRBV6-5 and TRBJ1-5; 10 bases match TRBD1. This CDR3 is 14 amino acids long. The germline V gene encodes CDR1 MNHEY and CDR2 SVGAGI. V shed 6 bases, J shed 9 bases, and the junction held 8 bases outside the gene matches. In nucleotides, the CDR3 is TGTGCCAGCAGCAAGACAGGGGGCGGTCGGCCCCAGCATTTT. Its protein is CASSKTGGGRPQHF.

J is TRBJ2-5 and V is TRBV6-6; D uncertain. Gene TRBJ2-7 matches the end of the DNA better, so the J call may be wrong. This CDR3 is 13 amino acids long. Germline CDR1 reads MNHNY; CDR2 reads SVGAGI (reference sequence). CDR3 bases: TGTGCCAGCAGCCAAACACGGCCTGGCGAGCAGTACTTC. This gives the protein CASSQTRPGEQYF.

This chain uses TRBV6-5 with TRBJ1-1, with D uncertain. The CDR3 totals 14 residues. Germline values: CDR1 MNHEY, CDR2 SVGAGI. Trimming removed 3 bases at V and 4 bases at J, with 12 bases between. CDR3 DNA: TGTGCCAGCAGTTATGACCGATGGAGCACTGAAGCTTTCTTT. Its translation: CASSYDRWSTEAFF.

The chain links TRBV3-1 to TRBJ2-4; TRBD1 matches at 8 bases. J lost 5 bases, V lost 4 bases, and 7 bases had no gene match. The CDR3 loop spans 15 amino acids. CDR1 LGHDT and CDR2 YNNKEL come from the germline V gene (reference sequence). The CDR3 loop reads CASSPRTGIENIQYF. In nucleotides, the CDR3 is TGTGCCAGCAGCCCCCGGACAGGGATAGAAAACATTCAGTACTTC.

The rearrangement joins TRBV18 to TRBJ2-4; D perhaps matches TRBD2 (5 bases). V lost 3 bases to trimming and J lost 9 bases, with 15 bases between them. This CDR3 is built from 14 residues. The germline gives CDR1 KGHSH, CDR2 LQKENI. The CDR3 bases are TGTGCCAGCTCACCTCCCGGACTCATATTCATTCAGTACTTC. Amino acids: CASSPPGLIFIQYF.

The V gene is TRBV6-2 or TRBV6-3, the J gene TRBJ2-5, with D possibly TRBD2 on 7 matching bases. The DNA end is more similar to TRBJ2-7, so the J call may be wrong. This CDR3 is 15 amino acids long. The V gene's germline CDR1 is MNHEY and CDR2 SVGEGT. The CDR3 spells CASCNPVGGQDEQYF. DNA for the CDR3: TGTGCCAGCTGCAACCCCGTGGGGGGGCAGGACGAGCAGTACTTC.

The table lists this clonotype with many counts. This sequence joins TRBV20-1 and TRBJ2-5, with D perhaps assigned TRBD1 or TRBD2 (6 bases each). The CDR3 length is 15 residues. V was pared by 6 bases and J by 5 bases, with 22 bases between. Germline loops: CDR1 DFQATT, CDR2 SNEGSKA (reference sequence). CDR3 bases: TGCAGTGCACTGCGGGACAACCGTAGAGGGGAGACCCAGTACTTC. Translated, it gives CSALRDNRRGETQYF.

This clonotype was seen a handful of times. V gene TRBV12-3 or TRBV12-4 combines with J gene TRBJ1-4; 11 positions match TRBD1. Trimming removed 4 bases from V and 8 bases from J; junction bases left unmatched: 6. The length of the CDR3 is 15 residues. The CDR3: CASSYSGTGGEKLFF. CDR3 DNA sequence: TGTGCCAGCAGTTACTCCGGGACAGGGGGGGAAAAACTGTTTTTT.

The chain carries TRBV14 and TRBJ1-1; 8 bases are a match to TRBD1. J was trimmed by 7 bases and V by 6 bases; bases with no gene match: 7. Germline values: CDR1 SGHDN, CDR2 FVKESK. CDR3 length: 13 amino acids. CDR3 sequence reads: CASRRDRIGEAFF. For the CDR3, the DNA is TGTGCCAGCAGACGGGACAGGATTGGTGAAGCTTTCTTT.

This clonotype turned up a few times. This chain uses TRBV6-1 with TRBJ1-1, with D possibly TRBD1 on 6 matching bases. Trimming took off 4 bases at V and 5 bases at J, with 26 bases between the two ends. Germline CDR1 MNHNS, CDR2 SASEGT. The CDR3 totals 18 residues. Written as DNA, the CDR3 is TGTGCCAGCAGTGTAAGGGCAGGGGACGACCGGGGAGGTACTGAAGCTTTCTTT. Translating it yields CASSVRAGDDRGGTEAFF.

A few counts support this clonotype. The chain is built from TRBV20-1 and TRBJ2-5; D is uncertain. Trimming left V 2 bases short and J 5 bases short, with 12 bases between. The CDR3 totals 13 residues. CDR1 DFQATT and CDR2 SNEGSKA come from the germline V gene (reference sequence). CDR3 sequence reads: CSARRPDRETQYF. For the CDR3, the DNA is TGCAGTGCTAGAAGGCCAGATCGGGAGACCCAGTACTTC.

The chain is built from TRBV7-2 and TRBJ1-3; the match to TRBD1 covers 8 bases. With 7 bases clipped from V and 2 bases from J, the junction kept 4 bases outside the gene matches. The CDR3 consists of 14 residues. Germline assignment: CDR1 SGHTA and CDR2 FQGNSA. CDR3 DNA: TGTGCCAGCAACCGGACAGGGACTGGAAACACCATATATTTT. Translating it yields CASNRTGTGNTIYF.

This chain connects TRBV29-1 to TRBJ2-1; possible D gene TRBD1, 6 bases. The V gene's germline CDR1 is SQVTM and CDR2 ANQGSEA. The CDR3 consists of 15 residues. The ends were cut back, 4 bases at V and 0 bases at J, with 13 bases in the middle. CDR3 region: CSVGGQATSYNEQFF. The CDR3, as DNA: TGCAGCGTTGGGGGGCAGGCGACCTCCTACAATGAGCAGTTCTTC.

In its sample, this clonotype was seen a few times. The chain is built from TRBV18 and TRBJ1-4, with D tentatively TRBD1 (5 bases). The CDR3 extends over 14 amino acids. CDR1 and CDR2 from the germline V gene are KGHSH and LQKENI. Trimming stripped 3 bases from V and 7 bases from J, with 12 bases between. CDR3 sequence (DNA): TGTGCCAGCTCACCGCGGGACGAGGCTGAAAAACTGTTTTTT. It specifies CASSPRDEAEKLFF. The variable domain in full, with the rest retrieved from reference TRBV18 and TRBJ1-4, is NAGVMQNPRHLVRRRGQEARLRCSPMKGHSHVYWYRQLPEEGLKFMVYLQKENIIDESGMPKERFSAEFPKEGPSILRIQQVVRGDSAAYFCASSPRDEAEKLFFGSGTQLSVL.